This is a list of T cell receptor beta chains from one sample in a study of early T cells in non-severe SARS-CoV-2 infection. Each CDR3 protein gets one entry after TCRdb re-called the 5' RACE reads with MiXCR. The table shows 80,000 to 95,000 distinct CDR3 sequences, with 14% to 15% occurring only once. Sequencing was performed on whole blood. These receptors all stem from an adult who was a healthcare worker with PCR-confirmed SARS-CoV-2 infection or an uninfected control (not recorded which). Each CDR3 is given with its conserved first and last residue.

CDR3aa	v_gene	j_gene
CASSERDPPYGYTF	TRBV6-1	TRBJ1-2
CASSPGQMKEQYF	TRBV11-2	TRBJ2-7
CASSIGGARFTDTQYF	TRBV19	TRBJ2-3
CSVGGPGSGNTIYF	TRBV29-1	TRBJ1-3
CASTSPSGGSYGYTF	TRBV28	TRBJ1-2
CASSLVSGSSTSTDTQYF	TRBV7-2	TRBJ2-3
CASSLAGAGGVKTEAFF	TRBV5-1	TRBJ1-1
CASSSRVMDTQYF	TRBV7-3	TRBJ2-3
CVSSSRGRDTGELFF	TRBV6-1	TRBJ2-2
CASSQDGKNNEQFF	TRBV7-6	TRBJ2-1
CSARAFSTATLQETQYF	TRBV20-1	TRBJ2-5
CASSRGGLSTEAFF	TRBV28	TRBJ1-1
CASSPWAGGEQYF	TRBV5-4	TRBJ2-7
CASSVEQFRTDTQYF	TRBV9	TRBJ2-3
CASSEFQGDTGELFF	TRBV6-1	TRBJ2-2
CASSLVEGFYEQYF	TRBV11-2	TRBJ2-7
CSATDATNEKLFF	TRBV20-1	TRBJ1-4
CASSQESGGAYNEQFF	TRBV4-2	TRBJ2-1
CASSYPSGGAPEQFF	TRBV6-2/TRBV6-3	TRBJ2-1
CASSPSGATNNQPQHF	TRBV5-1	TRBJ1-5
CASSQGVDTEAFF	TRBV28	TRBJ1-1
CSARLGGYQETQYF	TRBV20-1	TRBJ2-5
CASSSGPYGYTF	TRBV5-6	TRBJ1-2
CASSEGVKDSPLHF	TRBV10-2	TRBJ1-6
CASSLSSLAGGQGTQYF	TRBV28	TRBJ2-3
CSVGEADTQYF	TRBV20-1	TRBJ2-3
CSVEDTTGRSYEQYF	TRBV29-1	TRBJ2-7